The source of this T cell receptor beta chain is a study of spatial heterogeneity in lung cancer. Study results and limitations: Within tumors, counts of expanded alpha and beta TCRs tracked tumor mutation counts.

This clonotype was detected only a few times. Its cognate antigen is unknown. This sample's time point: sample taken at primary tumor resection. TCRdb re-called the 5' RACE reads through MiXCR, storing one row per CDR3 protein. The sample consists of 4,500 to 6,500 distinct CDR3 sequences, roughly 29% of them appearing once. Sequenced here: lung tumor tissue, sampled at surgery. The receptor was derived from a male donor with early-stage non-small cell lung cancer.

The CDR3 protein is CASSQRGTPGTEAFF. CDR3 coding DNA: TGTGCCAGCAGTCAACGTGGGACCCCGGGTACTGAAGCTTTCTTT. The rearrangement uses TRBV6-2 or TRBV6-3 and TRBJ1-1; D may be TRBD1 (5 bases). CDR3 length: 15 amino acids. The germline V and J ends were trimmed by 5 bases and 5 bases, with 18 bases remaining between them. CDR1 MNHEY and CDR2 SVGEGT come from the germline V gene.